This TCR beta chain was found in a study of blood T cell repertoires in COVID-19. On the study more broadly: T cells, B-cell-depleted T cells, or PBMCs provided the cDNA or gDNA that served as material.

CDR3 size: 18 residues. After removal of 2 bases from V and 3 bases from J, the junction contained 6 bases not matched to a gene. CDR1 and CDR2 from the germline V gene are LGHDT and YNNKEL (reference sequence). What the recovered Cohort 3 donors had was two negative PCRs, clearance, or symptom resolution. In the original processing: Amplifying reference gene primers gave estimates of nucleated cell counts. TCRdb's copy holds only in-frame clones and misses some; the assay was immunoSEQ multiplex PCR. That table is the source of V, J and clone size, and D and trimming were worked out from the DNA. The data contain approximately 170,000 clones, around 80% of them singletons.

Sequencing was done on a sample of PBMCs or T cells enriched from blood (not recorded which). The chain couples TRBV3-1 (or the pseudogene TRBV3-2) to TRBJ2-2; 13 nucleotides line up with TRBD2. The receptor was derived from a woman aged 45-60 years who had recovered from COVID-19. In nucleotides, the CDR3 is TGTGCCAGCAGCCAACCCCCGGGACTAGCGGGGCACACCGGGGAGCTGTTTTTT. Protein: CASSQPPGLAGHTGELFF.